The 16 T cell receptor beta chains below all came from one sample that was sequenced in a study of T-cell memory formation after mild COVID-19. A single record per CDR3 protein comes from TCRdb applying MiXCR to the 5' RACE reads. This table holds about 130,000 distinct CDR3 sequences, roughly 6% found once. Sequencing used PBMCs or a T cell subset sorted from them (not recorded which). All receptors derive from an adult woman who had mild COVID-19 (a few samples of this study predate the infection). Cell type and time point are not known.

The gene calls are TRBV20-1 and TRBJ2-3, with D perhaps matching TRBD1 (5 bases). The ends were cut back, 0 bases at V and 7 bases at J, with 17 bases in the middle. This CDR3 is 15 amino acids long. Germline V gene data show CDR1 as DFQATT and CDR2 as SNEGSKA (reference sequence). The CDR3 loop is CSARDLGQGTHTQYF. The CDR3 nucleotides read TGCAGTGCTAGAGATCTGGGGCAGGGAACACATACGCAGTATTTT.

This clonotype was counted a few times. The rearrangement uses TRBV20-1 and TRBJ2-4; tentative D call: TRBD2 (6 bases). V lost 3 bases and J 1 base, leaving 13 bases between the germline ends. This CDR3 contains 15 residues. The germline gives CDR1 DFQATT, CDR2 SNEGSKA (reference sequence). The CDR3 DNA sequence: TGCAGTGCTAGTTACGGGGCGGGGGCCAAAAACATTCAGTACTTC. It translates to CSASYGAGAKNIQYF.

This clonotype was picked up many times. The chain recombines TRBV7-9 with TRBJ2-4; maybe TRBD1 (7 bases). The V gene's germline CDR1 is SEHNR and CDR2 FQNEAQ (reference sequence). Trimming removed 6 bases at V and 0 bases at J, with 12 bases between. CDR3 length: 15 amino acids. CDR3 in DNA: TGTGCCAGCAGTCTCCAGGGGGGAGCCAAAAACATTCAGTACTTC. It encodes CASSLQGGAKNIQYF.

This clonotype was counted at least ten times. The V and J genes are TRBV4-3 and TRBJ2-1, with D perhaps matching TRBD2 (5 bases). Looked up from germline, CDR1 is LGHNA and CDR2 is YSLEER. V lost 0 bases and J 3 bases, leaving 15 bases between the germline ends. The CDR3 extends over 17 amino acids. The CDR3, as DNA: TGCGCCAGCAGCCAAGATTACGCCAGGAGGCTCTACAATGAGCAGTTCTTC. This sequence encodes CASSQDYARRLYNEQFF.

The rearrangement joins TRBV5-1 to TRBJ2-3, with a tentative D call TRBD1 (7 bases). Germline CDR1 and CDR2: SGHRS and YFSETQ. The V end was cut by 4 bases, the J end by 2 bases, with 17 bases between. The CDR3 extends over 16 amino acids. The CDR3 DNA reads TGCGCCAGCAGCCCCCCAGGAGGGGGCTCCACAGATACGCAGTATTTT. Amino acids: CASSPPGGGSTDTQYF.

Ten or more counts support this clonotype. The V and J genes are TRBV5-6 and TRBJ2-3, with 7 bases aligning to TRBD2. CDR1 and CDR2 from the germline V gene are SGHDT and YYEEEE. V was pared by 2 bases and J by 5 bases, with 11 bases of the junction left unmatched. There are 16 residues in the CDR3. CDR3: CASSFGGSPLGDTQYF. The CDR3 nucleotides are TGTGCCAGCAGCTTTGGCGGGAGCCCGTTAGGAGATACGCAGTATTTT.

The chain joins TRBV2 to TRBJ1-2; no clear D. V lost 3 bases and J 4 bases, leaving 9 bases between the germline ends. The CDR3 totals 13 residues. CDR1 SNHLY and CDR2 FYNNEI come from the germline V gene. The CDR3 nucleotides read TGTGCCAGCAGTGATTCCCAGAGCTATGGCTACACCTTC. Residues: CASSDSQSYGYTF.

This chain connects TRBV4-3 to TRBJ2-7, with D possibly TRBD1 on 6 matching bases. The CDR3 totals 14 residues. CDR1 LGHNA and CDR2 YSLEER come from the germline V gene. The V and J ends lost 0 bases and 3 bases respectively, with 9 bases between them. The CDR3 nucleotides read TGCGCCAGCAGCCAAGATACACAGGGCTACGAGCAGTACTTC. Its translation is CASSQDTQGYEQYF.

This clonotype was found many times. The rearrangement uses TRBV3-1 and TRBJ2-5; tentatively, D is TRBD2 (5 bases). The CDR3 is made up of 14 amino acids. Deletions cut 3 bases from V and 1 base from J, with 9 bases between. Germline CDR1 is LGHDT and CDR2 is YNNKEL (reference sequence). The CDR3 nucleotides read TGTGCCAGCAGCCAGAACGGACTCCAAGAGACCCAGTACTTC. Its translation: CASSQNGLQETQYF.

The chain couples TRBV7-2 to TRBJ1-6, with D tentatively TRBD1 (5 bases). V was pared by 7 bases and J by 4 bases, with 14 bases between. The CDR3 extends over 15 amino acids. From germline, CDR1 is SGHTA and CDR2 FQGNSA. Here the CDR3 reads CASTNSGTYNSPLHF. CDR3 in DNA: TGTGCCAGCACGAACTCCGGGACTTATAATTCACCCCTCCACTTT.

This sequence joins TRBV4-2 and TRBJ2-7, with unresolved D. With 0 bases removed from V and 2 bases from J, the gap between germline ends came to 5 bases. Germline V gene data show CDR1 as LGHNA and CDR2 as YNFKEQ. This CDR3 is 13 amino acids long. CDR3 loop: CASSQDSTYEQYF. CDR3 DNA sequence: TGTGCCAGCAGCCAAGACTCAACCTACGAGCAGTACTTC.

This clonotype was seen more than once but under ten times. The V call is TRBV12-3 or TRBV12-4, the J call TRBJ2-2, with D possibly matching TRBD2 (5 bases). The ends were cut back, 3 bases at V and 1 base at J, with 15 bases in the middle. The CDR3 length is 17 residues. CDR3 sequence: CASSLSLAGWNTGELFF. In nucleotides, the CDR3 is TGTGCCAGCAGTTTGAGTCTAGCAGGTTGGAACACCGGGGAGCTGTTTTTT.

The gene calls are TRBV6-6 and TRBJ2-7; 9 nucleotides line up with TRBD2. V was pared by 8 bases and J by 2 bases, with 4 bases of the junction left unmatched. This CDR3 spans 13 amino acids. The V gene's germline CDR1 is MNHNY and CDR2 SVGAGI (reference sequence). CDR3 coding DNA: TGTGCCAGCCGCGGGACTAGCACCTACGAGCAGTACTTC. This codes for CASRGTSTYEQYF.

This clonotype turned up a few times. This chain connects TRBV12-3 or TRBV12-4 to TRBJ2-7, with TRBD2 identical over 14 bases. The CDR3 length is 16 residues. The V gene end was trimmed by 5 bases and the J gene end by 2 bases; junction bases not matched to a gene: 5. CDR3 region: CASSRGLAGDAYEQYF. The CDR3 DNA follows: TGTGCCAGCAGTAGGGGACTAGCGGGAGACGCCTACGAGCAGTACTTC.

This clonotype occurred a few times. V gene TRBV23-1 combines with J gene TRBJ2-6; TRBD1 agrees at 12 bases. TRBV23-1 is designated an ORF whose function remains uncertain. V trimming: 2 bases; J trimming: 4 bases; junction bases outside the gene matches: 6. The CDR3 is 18 amino acids. As DNA, the CDR3 is TGCGCCAGCAGTCAAAGGGGACAGGGGGCGGTAGGGGCCAACGTCCTGACTTTC. This sequence encodes CASSQRGQGAVGANVLTF.

In its sample, this clonotype was seen a few times. This chain uses TRBV5-1 with TRBJ1-1; 7 nucleotides agree with TRBD1. V was pared by 2 bases and J by 0 bases, with 7 bases of the junction left unmatched. Germline V gene sequence: CDR1 SGHRS, CDR2 YFSETQ. This CDR3 contains 16 residues. The CDR3 region has the DNA TGCGCCAGCAGCTTAGGACAGGTCCTCATGAACACTGAAGCTTTCTTT. It translates to CASSLGQVLMNTEAFF.